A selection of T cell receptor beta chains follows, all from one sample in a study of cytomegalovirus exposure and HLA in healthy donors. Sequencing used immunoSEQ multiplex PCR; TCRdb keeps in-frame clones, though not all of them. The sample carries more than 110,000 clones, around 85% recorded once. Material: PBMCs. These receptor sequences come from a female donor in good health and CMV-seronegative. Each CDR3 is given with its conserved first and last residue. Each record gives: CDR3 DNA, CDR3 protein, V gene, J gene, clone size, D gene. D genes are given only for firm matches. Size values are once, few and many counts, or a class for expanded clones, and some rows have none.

TGTGCCAGTAGTATTAGAACCATCCAAGAGACCCAGTACTTC	CASSIRTIQETQYF	TRBV19	TRBJ2-5	.	.
TGTGCCAGCAGCTTGGGCGCTGGGGCTCTCAACACCGGGGAGCTGTTTTTT	CASSLGAGALNTGELFF	TRBV5-6	TRBJ2-2	.	.
TGTGCCAGCAGCTTATGGGGAGACAGCAATCAGCCCCAGCATTTT	CASSLWGDSNQPQHF	TRBV11-2	TRBJ1-5	once	.
TGTGCCAGCAGTGCCCACACAGGGGGCCCTTTTTCCTACGAGCAGTACTTC	CASSAHTGGPFSYEQYF	TRBV6-1	TRBJ2-7	few	TRBD1
TGTGCCAGCAGTGAAGATTTCCGGGGGATAACTGAAGCTTTCTTT	CASSEDFRGITEAFF	TRBV6-1	TRBJ1-1	few	.
TGTGCCAGTAGCGGGAGGTCTAGCGGGACTTCCTACAATGAGCAGTTCTTC	CASSGRSSGTSYNEQFF	TRBV19	TRBJ2-1	few	TRBD2
TGCGCCAGCAGCTTGGGAGGGCCCTACGGCTACACCTTC	CASSLGGPYGYTF	TRBV5-1	TRBJ1-2	.	.
TGTGCCAGCAAAGACAGGGCCCTCTCCTCCTACGAGCAGTACTTC	CASKDRALSSYEQYF	TRBV6-1	TRBJ2-7	.	TRBD1
TGTGCCAGCAGTGATCGGGGCGGGGAGCTGTTTTTT	CASSDRGGELFF	TRBV2	TRBJ2-2	.	.
TGTGCCAGCAGTTTAGACATCTACGAGCAGTACTTC	CASSLDIYEQYF	TRBV2	TRBJ2-7	.	.
TGTGCCAGCAGCTCTCCGGGACTAGCGGGAGGACTCGCCTACGAGCAGTACTTC	CASSSPGLAGGLAYEQYF	TRBV7-9	TRBJ2-7	once	TRBD2
TGTGCCAGCAGCCCTCCGGGACAGCTCTACGAGCAGTACTTC	CASSPPGQLYEQYF	TRBV5-4	TRBJ2-7	.	TRBD1
TGTGCCACCAGCAGCCCTGGGACTAGCGGGAGCCGGAAGACCCAGTACTTC	CATSSPGTSGSRKTQYF	TRBV15	TRBJ2-5	few	TRBD2
TGTGCCAGCACCACGGGCCCAGGGGGCGGCTATGGCTACACCTTC	CASTTGPGGGYGYTF	TRBV2	TRBJ1-2	.	TRBD1
TGTGCCAGCAGTTTACGCAGTCTCGATGGCTACACCTTC	CASSLRSLDGYTF	TRBV28	TRBJ1-2	.	.
TGTGCCAGTAGTTACGTAGCGGGAGAGGGTTCCGAGCAGTACTTC	CASSYVAGEGSEQYF	TRBV19	TRBJ2-7	.	TRBD2
TGTGCCAGTAGTATCGGGGGGCGCAGCAATCAGCCCCAGCATTTT	CASSIGGRSNQPQHF	TRBV19	TRBJ1-5	.	.
TGTGCCAGCAGTTCAACAGGACTAGCGGGTCACACCGGGGAGCTGTTTTTT	CASSSTGLAGHTGELFF	TRBV27	TRBJ2-2	.	TRBD2
TGTGCCAGCAGTTACGGGGGCCCTGAAGCTTTCTTT	CASSYGGPEAFF	TRBV6-5	TRBJ1-1	.	.
TGTGCCAGCAGTCACCCGCTAGGCGAGCAGTTCTTC	CASSHPLGEQFF	TRBV2	TRBJ2-1	.	.
TGTGCCAGCAGTTTCGGACTAGCGGGAGATCCCTCCTACGAGCAGTACTTC	CASSFGLAGDPSYEQYF	TRBV28	TRBJ2-7	.	TRBD2
TGCAGCGTTGAATCCCCCGCCGGGGAGCTGTTTTTT	CSVESPAGELFF	TRBV29-1	TRBJ2-2	.	.
TGTGCCAGCAGCTTAAGTCTGGGGGCTTACACTGAAGCTTTCTTT	CASSLSLGAYTEAFF	TRBV7-9	TRBJ1-1	.	.
TGTGCCAGCAGTCGACAGGGGGCAGGTGGCTACACCTTC	CASSRQGAGGYTF	TRBV27	TRBJ1-2	.	TRBD1
TGTGCCAGCAGCCAAGGGACTAGGTGGCCATACGAGCAGTACTTC	CASSQGTRWPYEQYF	TRBV14	TRBJ2-7	.	TRBD2
TGCGCCAGCAGCCCCATACTAGCGGAAGGGGCCGGGGAGCTGTTTTTT	CASSPILAEGAGELFF	TRBV5-1	TRBJ2-2	.	TRBD2
TGTGCCAGCAGCTTGTGGCACTCCTACGAGCAGTACTTC	CASSLWHSYEQYF	TRBV5-6	TRBJ2-7	.	.
TGTGCCAGCACCAAAGGAGGGAATAACAATGAGCAGTTCTTC	CASTKGGNNNEQFF	TRBV21-1	TRBJ2-1	.	.
TGTGCCAGCAGCTCCCCTCACAGGACGTACGAGCAGTACTTC	CASSSPHRTYEQYF	TRBV7-9	TRBJ2-7	.	.
TGTGCCAGCAGCCTAGGGCGGGAGAGTGAGCAGTTCTTC	CASSLGRESEQFF	TRBV7-2	TRBJ2-1	.	TRBD2
TGTGCCATCAGGAAGACAGGGTCGGACACTGAAGCTTTCTTT	CAIRKTGSDTEAFF	TRBV10-3	TRBJ1-1	.	TRBD1
TGCGCCAGCAGCCAAGTTAAACCGGGAGGGCTCCCCACTAACACCGGGGAGCTGTTTTTT	CASSQVKPGGLPTNTGELFF	TRBV4-1	TRBJ2-2	once	TRBD2
TGTGCCAGCAGTTCCCCGACAGGGGTAGCGGGAGGGCCCGAGCAGTACTTC	CASSSPTGVAGGPEQYF	TRBV27	TRBJ2-7	.	TRBD2
TGTGCCAGCAGCCCACTCGGGGGTATCCAAGAGACCCAGTACTTC	CASSPLGGIQETQYF	TRBV7-9	TRBJ2-5	.	.
TGTGCCAGCAGCTTAGTTCGGGGTATGGCCAATCAGCCCCAGCATTTT	CASSLVRGMANQPQHF	TRBV7-2	TRBJ1-5	.	.
TGTGCCAGCAGCTCCCAGGCGGGACAGGGAAACTACGAGCAGTACTTC	CASSSQAGQGNYEQYF	TRBV7-9	TRBJ2-7	.	TRBD1
TGTGCCAGCAGCTTGGGTCAGGGGTTTACTGAAGCTTTCTTT	CASSLGQGFTEAFF	TRBV7-9	TRBJ1-1	few	.
TGCGCCAGCAGAGTGTCGGACAGGGCCTACTCACCCCTCCACTTT	CASRVSDRAYSPLHF	TRBV4-1	TRBJ1-6	.	TRBD1
TGTGCCAGCAGTTTATCGAGCGCCGCCGGCACAGATACGCAGTATTTT	CASSLSSAAGTDTQYF	TRBV27	TRBJ2-3	.	.
TGTGCCAGCAGTGAATCATTGTTGGCACCCGGGACTAGCTACGAGCAGTACTTC	CASSESLLAPGTSYEQYF	TRBV2	TRBJ2-7	.	TRBD2
TGCGCCAGCAGCTGGAACACAGGGTCGGCGGAGACCCAGTACTTC	CASSWNTGSAETQYF	TRBV5-1	TRBJ2-5	.	.
TGTGCCAGCAGTGGAACGAGGACAGGCCTGGAAAAACTGTTTTTT	CASSGTRTGLEKLFF	TRBV2	TRBJ1-4	.	TRBD1
TGTGCCAGCAGTGAAGCTAGCGGGAGGGCTCAGCAGTTCTTC	CASSEASGRAQQFF	TRBV2	TRBJ2-1	few	TRBD2
TGTGCCAGTAGTAAGGGGAGCAATCAGCCCCAGCATTTT	CASSKGSNQPQHF	TRBV19	TRBJ1-5	.	.